The 17 T cell receptor beta chains below all came from one sample that was sequenced in a study of a mutant IDH1 vaccine in newly diagnosed glioma. The data were produced by immunoSEQ multiplex PCR, yet TCRdb's version contains in-frame clones alone and is incomplete. The top ten hold over 9.5% of the sample, which has about 68,000 clones, 84% seen once. No antigen has been assigned to these receptors. Time point specified: week 35, safety follow-up. The vaccine gave 300 ug of a 20-mer mutant IDH1 peptide subcutaneously per dose. The sequences come from PBMCs, collected from a glioma patient whose treatment included an IDH1 peptide vaccine. The receptors originated from a man aged 18-30 years with glioma.

This clone was counted a single time. The genes are TRBV4-3 and TRBJ2-7, with 7 bases identical to TRBD2. The trim removed 3 bases at V and 4 bases at J, leaving 0 bases unmatched. Germline V gives CDR1 LGHNA, CDR2 YSLEER. CDR3 length equals 12 residues. The CDR3 sequence: CASSQGGYEQYF. CDR3 sequence (DNA): TGCGCCAGCAGCCAGGGGGGGTACGAGCAGTACTTC.

The chain employs TRBV15 and TRBJ2-7, with 12 bases fitting TRBD1. V trimming: 8 bases; J trimming: 3 bases; junction bases outside the gene matches: 5. CDR3 length equals 14 residues. Germline-derived CDR1 and CDR2 are LNHNV and YYDKDF (reference sequence). DNA of the CDR3: TGTGCCACCTCCCGGGACAGGGGGCTCTACGAGCAGTACTTC. It is translated as CATSRDRGLYEQYF.

CDR3 protein: CASRAGQGSNQPQHF. In DNA, the CDR3 is TGTGCCAGCAGGGCGGGGCAGGGGTCAAATCAGCCCCAGCATTTT. The chain employs TRBV6-5 and TRBJ1-5, with D perhaps matching TRBD1 (6 bases). This CDR3 comprises 15 residues. CDR1 and CDR2 from the germline V gene are MNHEY and SVGAGI. V shed 6 bases and J shed 4 bases, with 16 bases lying between them.

J is TRBJ1-2 and V is TRBV23-1; D is ambiguous. TRBV23-1 is an open reading frame whose function is uncertain. The CDR3 covers 12 residues. V lost 2 bases, J lost 6 bases, and 7 bases lay in between. The CDR3 loop is CASSQTTHGYTF. CDR3 in DNA: TGCGCCAGCAGTCAAACGACACATGGCTACACCTTC.

Here the CDR3 DNA reads TGTGCCAGCAGCCCCTCACGGCCAGATGGCTACACCTTC. Its protein is CASSPSRPDGYTF. V gene TRBV7-9 combines with J gene TRBJ1-2, with D hard to call. The germline gives CDR1 SEHNR, CDR2 FQNEAQ (reference sequence). This CDR3 is built from 13 residues. The V end lost 5 bases, the J end lost 6 bases, and 13 bases lay between the germline ends.

CDR3 sequence reads: CASSIFSRWSEAYGYTF. The CDR3 DNA sequence: TGTGCCAGTAGTATATTCTCTCGGTGGTCAGAAGCCTATGGCTACACCTTC. The rearrangement uses TRBV19 and TRBJ1-2; D is unclear. Germline V gene data show CDR1 as LNHDA and CDR2 as SQIVND (reference sequence). Trimming removed 2 bases at V and 4 bases at J, with 20 bases between. There are 17 residues in the CDR3. The full variable domain, its missing parts supplied by reference TRBV19 and TRBJ1-2, is DGGITQSPKYLFRKEGQNVTLSCEQNLNHDAMYWYRQDPGQGLRLIYYSQIVNDFQKGDIAEGYSVSREKKESFPLTVTSAQKNPTAFYLCASSIFSRWSEAYGYTFGSGTRLTVV.

The chain is built from TRBV29-1 and TRBJ1-4, with D hard to call. This CDR3 region has 15 residues. Germline V gene lookup returns CDR1 SQVTM and CDR2 ANQGSEA. V was pared by 6 bases and J by 3 bases, with 17 bases between. CDR3 coding DNA: TGCAGCGTGGGTCCTTTACACCCAGCTAATGAAAAACTGTTTTTT. Protein sequence: CSVGPLHPANEKLFF. Using reference TRBV29-1 and TRBJ1-4 for the parts outside the CDR3, the full variable domain is SAVISQKPSRDICQRGTSLTIQCQVDSQVTMMFWYRQQPGQSLTLIATANQGSEATYESGFVIDKFPISRPNLTFSTLTVSNMSPEDSSIYLCSVGPLHPANEKLFFGSGTQLSVL.

The V call is TRBV5-8, the J call TRBJ1-3, with D perhaps TRBD1 (6 bases). Germline V lookup: CDR1 SGHTS, CDR2 YDEGEE. V was shortened by 1 base and J by 0 bases, with 17 bases between the two germline ends. The CDR3 covers 18 residues. CDR3 DNA: TGTGCCAGCAGCTTGAAGACCGACAGGTACTTCTCTGGAAACACCATATATTTT. Translated, it gives CASSLKTDRYFSGNTIYF.

For the CDR3, the DNA is TGCGCCAGCAGCCAAGCGCGGACCTACTATGGCTACACCTTC. Protein product: CASSQARTYYGYTF. This chain connects TRBV4-3 to TRBJ1-2, with D unclear. The CDR3 sequence is 14 residues long. Germline values: CDR1 LGHNA, CDR2 YSLEER. Trimming stripped 1 base from V and 3 bases from J, with 9 bases between.

This clone was seen only a few times. Other DNA sequences of this sample code for an identical CDR3. The rearrangement uses TRBV18 and TRBJ2-7, with D unresolved. V was cut by 3 bases and J by 4 bases, with 4 bases left in between. The CDR3 sequence is 11 residues long. Germline V gene data show CDR1 as KGHSH and CDR2 as LQKENI. CDR3 nucleotide sequence: TGTGCCAGCTCACCCGGTTACGAGCAGTACTTC. It translates to CASSPGYEQYF.

This chain joins TRBV29-1 and TRBJ2-7; TRBD1 agrees at 7 bases. Per germline, CDR1 SQVTM and CDR2 ANQGSEA. This CDR3 is 14 amino acids long. Unmatched junction bases numbered 7, after V lost 5 bases and J lost 0 bases. The CDR3 DNA reads TGCAGCGTTACCGGACAGGCGAGCTCCTACGAGCAGTACTTC. It is translated as CSVTGQASSYEQYF.

The rearrangement uses TRBV18 and TRBJ1-5, with 8 nucleotides matching TRBD1. In germline, CDR1 is KGHSH, CDR2 LQKENI. The CDR3 length is 17 residues. V shed 3 bases, J shed 4 bases, and the junction held 11 bases outside the gene matches. This chain's CDR3 is CASSPGTGARGNQPQHF. DNA of the CDR3: TGTGCCAGCTCACCGGGGACAGGAGCAAGAGGGAATCAGCCCCAGCATTTT.

The chain employs TRBV10-2 and TRBJ1-3; 8 positions agree with TRBD1. Germline V gene sequence: CDR1 WSHSY, CDR2 SAAADI. The CDR3 consists of 14 residues. J gave up 3 bases and V 8 bases, and 6 bases lay outside the gene matches. The CDR3 sequence: CASRDRSLGNTIYF. The CDR3 nucleotides read TGCGCCAGCCGGGACAGGAGCCTTGGAAACACCATATATTTT.

The V call is TRBV2, the J call TRBJ1-3; D is uncertain. The V gene's germline CDR1 is SNHLY and CDR2 FYNNEI. The CDR3 sequence is 12 residues long. V was shortened by 5 bases and J by 4 bases, with 6 bases between the two germline ends. DNA for the CDR3: TGTGCCAGCAGTTGGCCGGGAAACACCATATATTTT. Its protein is CASSWPGNTIYF. Filled out from reference TRBV2 and TRBJ1-3, the complete variable domain reads EPEVTQTPSHQVTQMGQEVILRCVPISNHLYFYWYRQILGQKVEFLVSFYNNEISEKSEIFDDQFSVERPDGSNFTLKIRSTKLEDSAMYFCASSWPGNTIYFGEGSWLTVV.

Turning to this clone: A junction boundary mismatches the germline segment, possibly from a read error. V and J are TRBV19 and TRBJ1-2, with D perhaps matching TRBD1 (6 bases). There are 14 residues in the CDR3. Germline-derived CDR1 and CDR2 are LNHDA and SQIVND (reference sequence). CDR3 amino acids: CASSTGDTNYVYTF. The CDR3 DNA follows: TGTGCCAGTAGTACCGGGGACACCAACTATGTCTACACCTTC.

This clone is a singleton in its sample. This sequence joins TRBV5-1 and TRBJ2-6; D gene ambiguous. Trimming removed 5 bases from V and 0 bases from J, with 12 bases in between. In germline, CDR1 is SGHRS, CDR2 YFSETQ. CDR3 size: 16 residues. The CDR3 is CASSPPDFSGANVLTF. The DNA of the CDR3 is TGCGCCAGCAGTCCCCCGGATTTCTCTGGGGCCAACGTCCTGACTTTC.

This clone was detected a few times. The chain is built from TRBV7-2 and TRBJ1-5; 7 bases agree with TRBD1. After removal of 5 bases from V and 6 bases from J, the junction contained 10 bases not matched to a gene. This CDR3 region has 15 residues. Per germline, CDR1 SGHTA and CDR2 FQGNSA. This chain's CDR3 is CASSLGGARGQPQHF. CDR3 sequence (DNA): TGTGCCAGCAGCCTAGGGGGCGCGAGGGGTCAGCCCCAGCATTTT.